This T cell receptor (beta chain) is drawn from a study of T cell clusters in autoimmune cytopenias (dated by TCRdb to the late 2010s). Looking at the study overall: The median TRB sequencing depth was roughly 56,000 reads per sample, and the median number of distinct TRB clonotypes was a few thousand per sample. In autoimmune cytopenia patients, peripheral blood TRB and IGH repertoires were sequenced during active disease and over treatment follow-up, together with healthy, CLL and autoimmune hepatitis controls. The study aimed to test whether autoimmune cytopenia patients carry a disease-specific immune repertoire signature usable as a blood-based biomarker. Overall study results and their limits: The T cell clusters were defined only in silico, and the functional role of the clusters still needed to be validated experimentally. In the comparison of secondary cytopenia with CLL, the cluster-lack signature was not observed, apparently because the dominant lymphoma-associated repertoire masked the signature. A lack of physiological T cell clusters in primary autoimmune cytopenia patients was suggested by GLIPH, as 51 clusters were found to be exclusive to healthy donors versus roughly 16 exclusive to patients. The TRB repertoire shifts, including less even repertoires in secondary cytopenia and CLL, mostly reflected lymphoma bias and not autoimmunity. Almost three-fold more exclusive TRB clusters were observed in healthy donors than in active autoimmune hepatitis patients, consistent with an autoimmunity-wide signature.

This clonotype comes out as medium-sized (0.01 to 0.1%) from its frequency, since no count is listed. Its binding antigen is unknown. TRB amplification used approximately 250 ng of peripheral blood genomic DNA, some 38,000 genome equivalents, per sample. To amplify TRB rearrangements, a touch-down multiplex PCR protocol was run with the TRB-A and TRB-B primer pools combined in a single tube. Illumina adapters and sample indices were added to the amplicons through two consecutive PCR reactions performed with Phusion HS II polymerase. After gel purification with the NucleoSpin Gel and PCR Clean-up kit, the amplicons were quantified by Qubit and checked for quality on an Agilent 2100 Bioanalyzer. Sequencing of the libraries was done on an Illumina MiSeq with 600-cycle, single-indexed, paired-end runs. From the authors' description of their analysis: MiXCR version 2.1.12, together with the default MiXCR reference library, was used to align and assemble the TRB reads. A clone was defined by each unique CDR3 nucleotide sequence, and analysis was restricted to productive sequences with at least two reads. To assess repertoire diversity, an R script computed alpha-parameterized diversity profiles (alpha 0 to 5), which included the Shannon (alpha 1) and Simpson (alpha 2) indices. The tcR package was used to compute combinatorial TRB VJ usage, and cohorts were compared on this usage by principal component analysis with ade4. Using GLIPH, TCRbeta CDR3s were clustered on pairs of cohorts matched for age and read depth, and a Wilcoxon test was used to compare cluster frequencies. TCRdb reanalyzed the reads, keeping one entry per CDR3 protein sequence and omitting DNA. TCRdb, rather than the study authors, made the V and J calls. The sample has around 7,000 distinct CDR3 sequences on record. About 28% of the sample lies in the top ten.

This receptor was taken from a human donor with an autoimmune cytopenia or autoimmune hepatitis (not recorded which). Input material: peripheral blood.

The CDR3 in this case is CASSLARAGPHTEAFF. The chain links TRBV7-9 with TRBJ1-1; checking the TCRdb D call of TRBD1 is not possible without DNA. As encoded in the germline V gene (reference sequence), CDR1 is SEHNR while CDR2 is FQNEAQ. The CDR3 covers 16 residues, taking in both the cysteine and the phenylalanine. No DNA is recorded.